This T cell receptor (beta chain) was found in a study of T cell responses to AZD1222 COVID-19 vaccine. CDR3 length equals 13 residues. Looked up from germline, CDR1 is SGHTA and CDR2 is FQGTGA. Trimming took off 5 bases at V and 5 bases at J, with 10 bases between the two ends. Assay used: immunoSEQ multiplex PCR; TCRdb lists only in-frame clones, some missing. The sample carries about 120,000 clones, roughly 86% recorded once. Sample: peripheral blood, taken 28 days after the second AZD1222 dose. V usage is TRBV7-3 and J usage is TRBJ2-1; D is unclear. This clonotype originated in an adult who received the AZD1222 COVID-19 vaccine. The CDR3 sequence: CASSPGPNNEQFF. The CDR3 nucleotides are TGTGCCAGCAGCCCCGGTCCAAACAATGAGCAGTTCTTC.